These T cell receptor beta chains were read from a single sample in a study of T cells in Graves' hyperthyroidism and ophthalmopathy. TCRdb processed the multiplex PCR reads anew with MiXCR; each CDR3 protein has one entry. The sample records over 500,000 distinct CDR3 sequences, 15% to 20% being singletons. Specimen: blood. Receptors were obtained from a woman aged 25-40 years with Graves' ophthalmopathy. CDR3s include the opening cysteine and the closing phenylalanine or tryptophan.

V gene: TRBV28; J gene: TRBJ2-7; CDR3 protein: CASSLGAVYEQYF
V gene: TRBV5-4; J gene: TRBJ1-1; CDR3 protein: CASSNRDRGSVTEAFF
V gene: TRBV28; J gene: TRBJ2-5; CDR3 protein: CASRLPGQHQETQYF
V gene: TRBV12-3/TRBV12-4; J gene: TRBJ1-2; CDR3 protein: CASSLGQGWYGYTF
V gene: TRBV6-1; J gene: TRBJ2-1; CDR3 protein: CASRRLADDNEQFF
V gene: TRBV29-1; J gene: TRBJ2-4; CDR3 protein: CSVRTDLAKNIQYF
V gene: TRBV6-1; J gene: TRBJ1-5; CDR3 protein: CASSPVLMGQPQHF
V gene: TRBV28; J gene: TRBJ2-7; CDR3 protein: CASNTPRSGSYEQYF
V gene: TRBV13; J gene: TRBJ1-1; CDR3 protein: CASSPLKGPNTEAFF
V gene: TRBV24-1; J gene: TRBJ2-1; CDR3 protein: CATSDSPPGHAYNEQFF
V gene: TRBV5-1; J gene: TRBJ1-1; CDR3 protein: CASSLIQGAGEAFF
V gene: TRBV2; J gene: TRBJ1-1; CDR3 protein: CASSNRVSEAFF
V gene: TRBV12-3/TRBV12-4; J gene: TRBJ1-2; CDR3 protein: CASSFGGARVYTF
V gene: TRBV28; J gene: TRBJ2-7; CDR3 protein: CASSFSGFQQYF
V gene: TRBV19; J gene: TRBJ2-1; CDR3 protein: CASTNGLWGLGDNEQFF
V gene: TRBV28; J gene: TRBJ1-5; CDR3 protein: CASSSGDRATMISNQPQHF
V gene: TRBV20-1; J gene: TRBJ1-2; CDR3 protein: CSAKTGGVDGYTF
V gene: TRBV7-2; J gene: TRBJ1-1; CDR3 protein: CASSPRTSFNTEAFF
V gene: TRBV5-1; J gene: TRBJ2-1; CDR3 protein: CASWFEVLAGETGEQFF
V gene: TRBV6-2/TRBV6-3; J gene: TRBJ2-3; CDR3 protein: CASSYPETDTQYF
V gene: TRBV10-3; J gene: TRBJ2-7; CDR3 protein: CAAAGSGTYEQYF
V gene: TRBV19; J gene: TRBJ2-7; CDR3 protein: CASSTQAGAGEQYF
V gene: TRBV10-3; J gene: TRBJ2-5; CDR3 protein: CAISGGLQGGQETQYF
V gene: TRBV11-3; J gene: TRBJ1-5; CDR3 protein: CASSARFSNQPQHF
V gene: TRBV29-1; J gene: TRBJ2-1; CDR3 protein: CSVPGQGASERWWNEQFF
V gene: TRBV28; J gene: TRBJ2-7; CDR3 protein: CASSPWAGGTSHYEQYF
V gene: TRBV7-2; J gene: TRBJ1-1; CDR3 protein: CASSLVGRTEAFF
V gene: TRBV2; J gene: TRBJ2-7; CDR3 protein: CASSVDRAYEQYF
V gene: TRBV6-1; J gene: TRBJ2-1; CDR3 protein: CAIQLAPSSYNEQFF
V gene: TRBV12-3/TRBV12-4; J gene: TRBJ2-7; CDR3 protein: CASSLRPWGNSGRASYEQYF
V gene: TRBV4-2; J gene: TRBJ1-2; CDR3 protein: CASSPQQGSGNYGYTF
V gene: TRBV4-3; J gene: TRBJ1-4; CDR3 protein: CASSRTDRTTNEKLFF
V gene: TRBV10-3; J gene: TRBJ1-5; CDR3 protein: CAISDERSNQPQHF
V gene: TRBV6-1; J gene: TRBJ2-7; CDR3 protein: CASSEEGWTGAYEQYF
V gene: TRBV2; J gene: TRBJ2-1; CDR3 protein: CASSIGLAGVEQFF
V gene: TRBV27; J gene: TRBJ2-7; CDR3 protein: CASSPRREGYEQYF
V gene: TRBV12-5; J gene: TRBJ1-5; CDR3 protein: CASGLVRPTAQPQHF
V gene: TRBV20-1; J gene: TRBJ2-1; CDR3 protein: CSARDLAGVSYNEQFF
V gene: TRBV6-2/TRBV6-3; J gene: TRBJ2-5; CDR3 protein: CASSQTSIGKETQYF
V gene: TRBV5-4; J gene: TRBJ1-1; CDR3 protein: CASSPTGFGAFF
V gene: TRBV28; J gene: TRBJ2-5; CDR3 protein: CASSSRDRGLFRETQYF
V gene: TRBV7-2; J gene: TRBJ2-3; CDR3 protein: CASSVTGPRMGADTQYF
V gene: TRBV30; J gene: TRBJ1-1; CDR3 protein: CAWSVGRNTEAFF
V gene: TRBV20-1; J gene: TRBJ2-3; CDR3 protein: CSAQRRTGGYTSDTQYF
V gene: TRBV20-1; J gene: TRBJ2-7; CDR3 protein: CSAAGGQGGDYEQYF
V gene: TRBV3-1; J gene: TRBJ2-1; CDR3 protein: CASSLRDRGNNEQFF
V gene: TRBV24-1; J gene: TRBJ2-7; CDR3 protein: CATRQGYEQYF
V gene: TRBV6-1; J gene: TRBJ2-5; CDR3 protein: CASSPASETQYF
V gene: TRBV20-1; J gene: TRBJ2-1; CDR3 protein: CSAQSPNRDRGATSSYNEQFF
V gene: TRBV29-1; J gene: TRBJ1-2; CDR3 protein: CSVEQGAQGYTF
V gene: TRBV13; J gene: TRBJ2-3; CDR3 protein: CASSLSVAGQSTDTQYF
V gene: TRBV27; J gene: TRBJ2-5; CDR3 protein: CASSTGSLALETQYF
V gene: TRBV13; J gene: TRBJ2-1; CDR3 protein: CAGSFEGDEQFF